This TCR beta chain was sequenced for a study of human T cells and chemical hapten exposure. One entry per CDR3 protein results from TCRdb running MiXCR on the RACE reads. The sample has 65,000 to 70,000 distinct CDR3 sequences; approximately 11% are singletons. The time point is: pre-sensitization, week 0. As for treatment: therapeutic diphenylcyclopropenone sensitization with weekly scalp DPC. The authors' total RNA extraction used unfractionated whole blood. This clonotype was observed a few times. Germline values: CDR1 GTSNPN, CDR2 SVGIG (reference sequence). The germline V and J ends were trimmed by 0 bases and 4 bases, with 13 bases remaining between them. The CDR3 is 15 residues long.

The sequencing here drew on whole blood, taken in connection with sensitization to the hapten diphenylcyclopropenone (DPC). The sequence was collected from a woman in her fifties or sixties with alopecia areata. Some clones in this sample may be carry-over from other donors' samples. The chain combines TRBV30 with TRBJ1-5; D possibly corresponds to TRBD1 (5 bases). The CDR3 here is CAWSVPAGPNQPQHF. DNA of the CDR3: TGTGCCTGGAGTGTACCTGCAGGGCCAAATCAGCCCCAGCATTTT.